This T cell receptor beta chain was obtained from a study of Ad26.COV2.S vaccination and SARS-CoV-2 variants. Study information: The COV1001 Ad26.COV2.S trial arm included the donor. Whole-study results and caveats: Comparable non-spike TCR breadth was observed in vaccine and placebo recipients.

Treatment specified: about 20 received Ad26.COV2.S at low or high dose, single or two shots; 5 received placebo; per-sample allocation not given. Specimens were obtained on day 63 following the first vaccine or placebo injection. The protocol was immunoSEQ multiplex PCR, while the TCRdb copy is restricted to in-frame clones and leaves out a portion. Of roughly 500,000 clones listed, roughly nine tenths are singletons. This clone was found once. Its antigen is not known. At the DNA level, this CDR3 is encoded by other sequences in the same sample as well. The origin of this receptor is a person aged 18-65 years who received the Ad26.COV2.S COVID-19 vaccine or a placebo. This material consisted of peripheral blood, taken in a trial of Ad26.COV2.S vaccine versus placebo.

This CDR3 reads CASSFDRNQPQHF. CDR3 DNA sequence: TGTGCCAGCAGCTTTGACCGAAATCAGCCCCAGCATTTT. The chain combines TRBV5-4 with TRBJ1-5, with D unclear. This CDR3 is 13 amino acids long. Germline V gene data show CDR1 as SGHNT and CDR2 as YYREEE (reference sequence). V shed 2 bases and J shed 4 bases, with 7 bases lying between them.